This section outlines one TCR beta chain sequence together with its context. This sample was included in a study of blood T cell repertoires in COVID-19. For the study at large: Sites across the United States, Italy and Spain contributed samples from acute and convalescent COVID-19. From T cells, B-cell-depleted T cells, or PBMCs came the material, which was cDNA or gDNA.

Trimming left V 5 bases short and J 7 bases short, with 19 bases between. Germline V gene data show CDR1 as SGHTA and CDR2 as FQGNSA. This CDR3 contains 15 residues. Per the authors' pipeline: Nucleated cell counts were estimated from reference gene primer amplification. Assay: immunoSEQ multiplex PCR; the TCRdb copy retains only in-frame clones and omits some. V, J and clone size derive from that table, while D and trimming were established from the DNA sequence. The table shows 200,000 to 250,000 clones, with 84% occurring only once. The chain carries TRBV7-2 and TRBJ2-3, with a tentative D call TRBD2 (5 bases). This TCR derives from a man between 45 and 60 years old with active or convalescent COVID-19. The sequencing input was peripheral blood. DNA for the CDR3: TGTGCCAGCAGCCAGCCTAGCCCCTCCCCGAATACGCAGTATTTT. Protein product: CASSQPSPSPNTQYF. The whole variable domain, filled in from reference TRBV7-2 and TRBJ2-3, reads GAGVSQSPSNKVTEKGKDVELRCDPISGHTALYWYRQSLGQGLEFLIYFQGNSAPDKSGLPSDRFSAERTGGSVSTLTIQRTQQEDSAVYLCASSQPSPSPNTQYFGPGTRLTVL.